The present T cell receptor beta chain was sequenced within a study of T cell responses to AZD1222 COVID-19 vaccine. The overall study: Analyses pooled second doses at about 4 or about 12 weeks.

Study results and limitations: Dominant at 160-218 and 743-854, vaccine-associated CD4 TCRs also spanned spike.

Using immunoSEQ multiplex PCR, the repertoire was profiled, and TCRdb retains in-frame clones only, with some absent. The data hold 150,000 to 200,000 clones, with approximately 94% observed a single time. CDR1 and CDR2 (germline): SGHTA, FQGTGA. The CDR3 runs to 13 residues. Trimming at V came to 6 bases and at J to 7 bases, leaving 6 bases not matched to a gene. In regard to this clone: As yet, its antigen is unknown.

The V gene is TRBV7-3, the J gene TRBJ1-2; 9 nucleotides match TRBD1. The sequence came from an adult in good health. Sample: peripheral blood, taken on day 0 of AZD1222 vaccination. This CDR3 reads CASRLDRGSGYTF. CDR3 bases: TGTGCCAGCAGGCTCGACAGGGGGTCTGGCTACACCTTC.